One and the same sample provided the 12 T cell receptor beta chains below, sequenced in a study of cytomegalovirus exposure and HLA in healthy donors. The PCR employed 60 Vbeta primers together with 13 Jbeta primers. Measured with immunoSEQ multiplex PCR; TCRdb has only the in-frame clones, and not every one. The data show around 100,000 clones, around three quarters seen once. Sequenced sample: PBMCs. Receptors were obtained from a woman younger than 45 in good health and CMV-seronegative.

This clone was observed a few times. The genes are TRBV29-1 and TRBJ1-1, with 9 bases aligning to TRBD1. This CDR3 is 12 amino acids long. The J segment lost 7 bases and the V segment lost 6 bases, leaving 6 bases of the junction unmatched. The germline V gene encodes CDR1 SQVTM and CDR2 ANQGSEA. The CDR3 sequence: CSVSRQGVEAFF. The CDR3 coding sequence is TGCAGCGTCTCTCGACAGGGGGTTGAAGCTTTCTTT.

This chain joins TRBV30 and TRBJ2-1; 12 bases map to TRBD2. Germline lookup yields CDR1 GTSNPN and CDR2 SVGIG (reference sequence). The CDR3 contains 19 residues. V was pared by 2 bases and J by 6 bases, with 17 bases of the junction left unmatched. CDR3 sequence (DNA): TGTGCCTGGAGTTTAACTCACCCTAGCGGGGGGGTTCAGAGCAATGAGCAGTTCTTC. It specifies CAWSLTHPSGGVQSNEQFF.

This rearrangement joins TRBV13 to TRBJ1-3, with a tentative D call TRBD1 (6 bases). The germline V and J ends were trimmed by 4 bases and 2 bases, with 9 bases remaining between them. The V gene's germline CDR1 is PRHDT and CDR2 FYEKMQ (reference sequence). This CDR3 contains 14 residues. CDR3 sequence (DNA): TGTGCCAGCAGCTCAGGGACACCTGGAAACACCATATATTTT. Its translation is CASSSGTPGNTIYF.

This clone was seen only once. The chain has TRBV6-1 and TRBJ2-2; 7 nucleotides agree with TRBD1. Germline values: CDR1 MNHNS, CDR2 SASEGT. The CDR3 totals 13 residues. The CDR3 loop reads CVVAGGKTGELFF. Written as DNA, the CDR3 is TGTGTCGTAGCAGGGGGAAAAACCGGGGAGCTGTTTTTT.

The chain links TRBV15 to TRBJ2-5; a possible D gene is TRBD2 (6 bases). With 2 bases removed from V and 4 bases from J, the gap between germline ends came to 11 bases. In germline, CDR1 is LNHNV, CDR2 YYDKDF (reference sequence). The CDR3 spans 14 residues. For the CDR3, the DNA is TGTGCCACCAGCAGAAAGACTAGAACAGAGACCCAGTACTTC. This translates into CATSRKTRTETQYF.

The chain joins TRBV19 to TRBJ1-1; no reliable D call. The germline V gene has CDR1 LNHDA and CDR2 SQIVND (reference sequence). The CDR3 contains 13 residues. The ends were cut back, 8 bases at V and 0 bases at J, with 10 bases in the middle. CDR3 in DNA: TGTGCCAGTGCGGTCAGCTTGAACACTGAAGCTTTCTTT. Residues: CASAVSLNTEAFF.

The chain is built from TRBV5-4 and TRBJ2-3; 7 positions agree with TRBD1. Looked up from germline, CDR1 is SGHNT and CDR2 is YYREEE (reference sequence). V shed 1 base, J shed 2 bases, and the junction held 7 bases outside the gene matches. The CDR3 runs to 16 residues. The CDR3, as DNA: TGTGCCAGCAGCTTGAAGGTGACAGGGTACACAGATACGCAGTATTTT. It yields the protein CASSLKVTGYTDTQYF.

J is TRBJ2-6 and V is TRBV4-1, with a possible D match to TRBD2 (5 bases). The CDR3 sequence is 17 residues long. V was cut by 0 bases and J by 3 bases, with 12 bases left in between. Germline V gene sequence: CDR1 MGHRA, CDR2 YSYEKL. The CDR3: CASSQDLSGFGANVLTF. The CDR3 nucleotides read TGCGCCAGCAGCCAAGATCTTTCGGGGTTTGGGGCCAACGTCCTGACTTTC.

V gene TRBV7-9 combines with J gene TRBJ2-7, with 7 nucleotides matching TRBD1. The germline CDR1 and CDR2 sequences are SEHNR and FQNEAQ (reference sequence). The CDR3 runs 14 residues. After removal of 7 bases from V and 0 bases from J, the junction contained 6 bases not matched to a gene. Written as DNA, the CDR3 is TGTGCCAGCAACTCCGGGACAGACTCCTACGAGCAGTACTTC. This gives the protein CASNSGTDSYEQYF.

The chain recombines TRBV5-1 with TRBJ2-7, with D possibly being TRBD2 (5 bases). The CDR3 extends over 13 amino acids. CDR1 SGHRS and CDR2 YFSETQ come from the germline V gene. The ends were cut back, 0 bases at V and 3 bases at J, with 7 bases in the middle. This CDR3 is CASSLDGDYEQYF. The CDR3 coding sequence is TGCGCCAGCAGCTTGGACGGGGACTACGAGCAGTACTTC.

This clone was seen only a few times. The chain carries TRBV7-8 and TRBJ2-3; D gene unclear. The germline V and J ends were trimmed by 4 bases and 2 bases, with 13 bases remaining between them. The CDR3 is 15 residues long. In germline, CDR1 is SGHVS, CDR2 FQNEAQ. Here the CDR3 DNA reads TGTGCCAGCAGCTCCCTCTCCCTATACACAGATACGCAGTATTTT. This translates into CASSSLSLYTDTQYF. Supplemented by reference TRBV7-8 and TRBJ2-3, the full variable domain reads GAGVSQSPRYKVAKRGQDVALRCDPISGHVSLFWYQQALGQGPEFLTYFQNEAQLDKSGLPSDRFFAERPEGSVSTLKIQRTQQEDSAVYLCASSSLSLYTDTQYFGPGTRLTVL.

The chain links TRBV5-1 to TRBJ2-3; 7 bases line up with TRBD1. V gave up 4 bases and J gave up 0 bases; unmatched junction bases: 5. CDR3 length: 15 amino acids. CDR1 SGHRS and CDR2 YFSETQ come from the germline V gene. CDR3 DNA: TGCGCCAGCAGCGAGGGACAGACTAGCACAGATACGCAGTATTTT. Translating gives CASSEGQTSTDTQYF.